The 8 T cell receptor beta chains below all came from one sample that was sequenced in a study of blood T cells in healthy people across ages. It was with a sample-barcoded 5' primer and a J-beta primer mix that a second PCR of roughly 6 to 12 cycles was run. MiXCR, applied by TCRdb to the 5' RACE reads, yields one record per CDR3 protein. The data show some 1.5 million distinct CDR3 sequences, approximately 43% seen once. Input material: blood. Receptor source: a woman younger than 30 in good health.

This clonotype came up a few times. The chain employs TRBV12-3 or TRBV12-4 and TRBJ2-3; D is undetermined. There are 16 residues in the CDR3. V was trimmed by 3 bases and J by 1 base, leaving 14 bases between them. CDR3 nucleotides: TGTGCCAGCAGTTTCCGACTCTCCCGAGGCACAGATACGCAGTATTTT. Its protein product is CASSFRLSRGTDTQYF.

Note on this clonotype: The junction and the germline gene differ at one end; a read error may be behind it. This chain connects TRBV7-6 to TRBJ2-3, with 10 bases fitting TRBD2. CDR3 size: 16 residues. Per the germline V gene, CDR1 is SGHVS and CDR2 is FNYEAQ. The CDR3 DNA sequence: TGTGCCAGCAACTTAGGTGTAGCGGGGGGCTCAGATACGCAGTATTTT. Residues: CASNLGVAGGSDTQYF. Full variable domain (missing parts from reference TRBV7-6 and TRBJ2-3): GAGVSQSPRYKVTKRGQDVALRCDPISGHVSLYWYRQALGQGPEFLTYFNYEAQQDKSGLPNDRFSAERPEGSISTLTIQRTEQRDSAMYRCASNLGVAGGSDTQYFGPGTRLTVL.

The table lists this clonotype with many counts. Here the CDR3 reads CASSLDRGQDTQYF. CDR3 in DNA: TGTGCCAGCAGTTTAGACAGGGGGCAAGATACGCAGTATTTT. The chain combines TRBV27 with TRBJ2-3; 10 bases are shared with TRBD1. Germline CDR1 is MNHEY and CDR2 is SMNVEV (reference sequence). V shed 2 bases, J shed 5 bases, and the junction held 1 base outside the gene matches. CDR3 length equals 14 residues.

The gene calls are TRBV20-1 and TRBJ2-3; D possibly matches TRBD1 or TRBD2 (5 bases each). The CDR3 spans 13 residues. In germline, CDR1 is DFQATT, CDR2 SNEGSKA (reference sequence). Here the CDR3 reads CTCAGGLTDTQYF. The CDR3 DNA sequence: TGCACTTGCGCTGGGGGTCTCACAGATACGCAGTATTTT.

This clonotype has a handful of counts. The J gene is TRBJ2-3, the V gene TRBV10-3, with TRBD2 matching 14 bases. Germline CDR1 and CDR2: ENHRY and SYGVKD. The CDR3 has 17 amino acids. Unmatched junction bases numbered 6, after V lost 3 bases and J lost 4 bases. The CDR3 DNA reads TGTGCCATCAGTGACCTGACTAGCGGGGGGGCAGCAGATACGCAGTATTTT. Translation: CAISDLTSGGAADTQYF.

V is TRBV6-2 or TRBV6-3 and J is TRBJ2-7; TRBD2 aligns across 10 bases. The CDR3 is 14 amino acids. Germline V gene lookup returns CDR1 MNHEY and CDR2 SVGEGT. V dropped 5 bases and J dropped 7; count of bases not matched to a gene: 8. The CDR3 spells CASSHGTSADEQYF. CDR3 DNA sequence: TGTGCCAGCAGTCATGGGACTAGCGCGGATGAGCAGTACTTC.

V and J are TRBV12-3 or TRBV12-4 and TRBJ2-1, with 9 bases aligning to TRBD2. The CDR3 has 15 residues. V was pared by 6 bases and J by 0 bases, with 3 bases of the junction left unmatched. In DNA form, the CDR3 reads TGTGCCAGCAGAATAGCGGGAGCCTCCTACAATGAGCAGTTCTTC. Translated, it gives CASRIAGASYNEQFF.

The V call is TRBV21-1, the J call TRBJ2-3. TRBV21-1 is described as a pseudogene. There are 12 residues in the CDR3. The CDR3 is CAGSKGFITQYF. In nucleotides, the CDR3 is TGTGCCGGCAGCAAGGGGTTTATCACGCAGTATTTT.